This T cell receptor beta chain originates from a study of PD-L1 blockade in urothelial cancer. Study at large: Most of the 29 patients were men who had bladder-origin urothelial cancer. Analysis of the blood was performed 3 weeks (second dose) and 6 weeks after treatment start.

To note about this clone: Its antigen is not identified.

Time point denoted: peripheral blood 6 weeks after treatment start. V dropped 7 bases and J dropped 6; count of bases not matched to a gene: 16. There are 15 residues in the CDR3. Germline V CDR1 and CDR2: SGDLS, YYNGEE. In each PCR, synthetic TCR analog templates were spiked in. The protocol was immunoSEQ multiplex PCR, while the TCRdb copy is restricted to in-frame clones and leaves out a portion. This sample has 40,000 to 50,000 clones, with about 86% found just once. Study-wide points: Durable-benefit patients showed greater tumor-associated blood clone expansion at 3 weeks.

The receptor's source is a man in his sixties with urothelial cancer. The rearrangement links TRBV9 to TRBJ2-7; TRBD1 matches at 7 bases. The input for sequencing was PBMCs, taken around atezolizumab (anti-PD-L1) treatment. As DNA, the CDR3 is TGTGCCAGCGGAAAGGGAAACAGGGGCTGGACCGAGCAGTACTTC. Translated, it gives CASGKGNRGWTEQYF. Using reference TRBV9 and TRBJ2-7 for the parts outside the CDR3, the full variable domain is DSGVTQTPKHLITATGQRVTLRCSPRSGDLSVYWYQQSLDQGLQFLIQYYNGEERAKGNILERFSAQQFPDLHSELNLSSLELGDSALYFCASGKGNRGWTEQYFGPGTRLTVT.